Each of the 14 T cell receptor beta chains below was sequenced from the same sample in a study of blood T cells in healthy people across ages. A J-beta primer mix and a sample-barcoded 5' primer were used in a second PCR of about 7 to 12 cycles. TCRdb reprocessed the 5' RACE reads via MiXCR and lists one record per CDR3 protein. The sample yields about 830,000 distinct CDR3 sequences, roughly 60% seen once. Sequenced sample: blood. These receptors were collected from a man aged 25-45 years in good health.

This chain joins TRBV7-9 and TRBJ1-1; D is uncertain. The V end was cut by 1 base, the J end by 6 bases, with 9 bases between. The germline V gene encodes CDR1 SEHNR and CDR2 FQNEAQ (reference sequence). CDR3 length: 13 amino acids. The CDR3 nucleotides are TGTGCCAGCAGCTTAGGGCAGGTCCCTGAAGCTTTCTTT. Residues: CASSLGQVPEAFF.

The rearrangement uses TRBV6-5 and TRBJ2-1; possible D gene TRBD2, 6 bases. The CDR3 runs to 14 residues. The V and J ends lost 2 bases and 6 bases respectively, with 11 bases between them. Per germline, CDR1 MNHEY and CDR2 SVGAGI. The chain's CDR3 is CASSYGAGGNEQFF. The CDR3 DNA follows: TGTGCCAGCAGTTACGGGGCCGGGGGCAATGAGCAGTTCTTC.

The table lists this clonotype with a few counts. The chain joins TRBV7-2 to TRBJ2-1, with 10 nucleotides matching TRBD2. Germline V gene sequence: CDR1 SGHTA, CDR2 FQGNSA. The junction had 5 bases not matched to a gene; V was cut back by 2 bases and J by 7 bases. The CDR3 loop spans 15 amino acids. The CDR3 region is CASSLFTSGENEQFF. CDR3 nucleotide sequence: TGTGCCAGCAGCTTATTTACTAGCGGGGAAAATGAGCAGTTCTTC.

This chain links TRBV7-4 with TRBJ2-5; maybe TRBD1 (6 bases). The J call is doubtful: the DNA matches TRBJ2-7 better. The CDR3 is made up of 16 amino acids. Germline CDR1 reads SGHVT; CDR2 reads SQSDAQ. The CDR3 protein is CASSYSDSYPNYEQYF. The CDR3 DNA sequence: TGTGCCAGCAGCTACTCGGACAGTTATCCCAACTACGAGCAGTACTTC.

A few counts support this clonotype. V usage is TRBV6-6 and J usage is TRBJ2-3; the D gene is possibly TRBD1 (6 bases). The germline V gene encodes CDR1 MNHNY and CDR2 SVGAGI (reference sequence). V shed 8 bases and J shed 6 bases, with 18 bases lying between them. There are 14 residues in the CDR3. CDR3 region: CASQHGQGWDTQYF. The CDR3 nucleotides are TGTGCCAGCCAACACGGGCAGGGGTGGGATACGCAGTATTTT.

The rearrangement joins TRBV9 to TRBJ2-2; D is possibly TRBD1 or TRBD2 (5 bases each). Germline lookup yields CDR1 SGDLS and CDR2 YYNGEE. The CDR3 covers 13 residues. Trimming took 4 bases from V and 8 from J, leaving 12 bases between them. The CDR3 nucleotides are TGTGCCAGCAGCTCCCGGGGCGTAGGGGAGCTGTTTTTT. It is translated as CASSSRGVGELFF.

This clonotype was seen once. V and J are TRBV5-8 and TRBJ2-5, with 9 positions matching TRBD1. The CDR3 loop spans 15 amino acids. CDR1 SGHTS and CDR2 YDEGEE come from the germline V gene. Germline trimming cut 6 bases from V and 4 bases from J; bases unmatched to any gene: 10. CDR3 DNA sequence: TGTGCCAGCAAGAAGGGACAGGGACTTTTAGAGACCCAGTACTTC. Translating it yields CASKKGQGLLETQYF.

This chain uses TRBV20-1 with TRBJ1-2, with D unresolved. Germline V gene data show CDR1 as DFQATT and CDR2 as SNEGSKA (reference sequence). V lost 5 bases and J 4 bases, leaving 8 bases between the germline ends. This CDR3 has 11 residues. Here the CDR3 reads CSAAETYGYTF. In nucleotides, the CDR3 is TGCAGTGCTGCTGAAACCTATGGCTACACCTTC.

This sequence joins TRBV6-6 and TRBJ1-6; D uncertain. CDR3 length: 13 residues. Between the trimmed V and J ends, which lost 3 bases and 5 bases, there was a span of 5 bases. Germline V gene sequence: CDR1 MNHNY, CDR2 SVGAGI (reference sequence). Written as DNA, the CDR3 is TGTGCCAGCAGTTATGGGGATAATTCACCCCTCCACTTT. Protein sequence: CASSYGDNSPLHF.

This clonotype appeared a few times. The chain joins TRBV10-3 to TRBJ2-5; 9 nucleotides line up with TRBD1. The CDR3 has 15 amino acids. V trimming: 5 bases; J trimming: 2 bases; junction bases outside the gene matches: 6. The V gene's germline CDR1 is ENHRY and CDR2 SYGVKD. The CDR3 here is CAISPQGQGQETQYF. For the CDR3, the DNA is TGTGCCATCAGTCCTCAAGGACAGGGGCAAGAGACCCAGTACTTC.

The rearrangement joins TRBV29-1 to TRBJ1-1; D is uncertain. The CDR3 runs to 12 residues. The germline V gene encodes CDR1 SQVTM and CDR2 ANQGSEA. Trimming took 2 bases from V and 2 from J, leaving 6 bases between them. The CDR3 DNA reads TGCAGCGTTGAATTAAGTAACACTGAAGCTTTCTTT. Translated, it gives CSVELSNTEAFF.

This chain links TRBV13 with TRBJ2-7, with 7 bases matching TRBD1. Germline CDR1 is PRHDT and CDR2 is FYEKMQ (reference sequence). This CDR3 is 14 amino acids long. Trimming took 3 bases from V and 2 from J; bases not matched to a gene: 4. The CDR3 spells CASSFRTGPYEQYF. CDR3 DNA sequence: TGTGCCAGCAGCTTTAGGACAGGACCCTACGAGCAGTACTTC.

This clonotype has only a few counts. The chain links TRBV19 to TRBJ2-5, with D possibly TRBD1 on 7 matching bases. V lost 9 bases and J 11 bases, leaving 28 bases between the germline ends. The germline V gene has CDR1 LNHDA and CDR2 SQIVND (reference sequence). This CDR3 is 15 amino acids long. CDR3 DNA sequence: TGTGCCAGCGGCACCCATTCGACAGGGACGGGGGAGCAGTACTTC. It yields the protein CASGTHSTGTGEQYF. Full variable domain (rest looked up from reference TRBV19 and TRBJ2-5): DGGITQSPKYLFRKEGQNVTLSCEQNLNHDAMYWYRQDPGQGLRLIYYSQIVNDFQKGDIAEGYSVSREKKESFPLTVTSAQKNPTAFYLCASGTHSTGTGEQYFGPGTRLLVL.

The CDR3, as DNA: TGTGCCTGGACCCCCCGGGGGCTGATCGTTGAGCAGTTCTTC. It translates to CAWTPRGLIVEQFF. V is TRBV30 and J is TRBJ2-1, with D perhaps being TRBD1 or TRBD2 (6 bases each). The CDR3 consists of 14 residues. Germline CDR1 is GTSNPN and CDR2 is SVGIG (reference sequence). Trimming took 4 bases from V and 9 from J, leaving 19 bases between them.